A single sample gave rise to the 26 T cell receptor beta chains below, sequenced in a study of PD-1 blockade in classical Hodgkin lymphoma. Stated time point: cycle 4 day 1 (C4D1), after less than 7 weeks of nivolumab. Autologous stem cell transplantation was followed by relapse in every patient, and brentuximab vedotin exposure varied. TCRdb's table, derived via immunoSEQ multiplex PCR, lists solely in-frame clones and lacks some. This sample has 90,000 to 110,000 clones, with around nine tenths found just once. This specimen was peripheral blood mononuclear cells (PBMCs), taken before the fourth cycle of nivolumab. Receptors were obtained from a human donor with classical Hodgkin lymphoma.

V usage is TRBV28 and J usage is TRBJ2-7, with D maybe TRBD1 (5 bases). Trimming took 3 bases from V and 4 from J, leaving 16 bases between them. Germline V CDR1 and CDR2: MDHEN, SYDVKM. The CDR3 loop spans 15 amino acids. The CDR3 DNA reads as TGTGCCAGCAGTTTGTTCGGTCAGGGTAGGTACGAGCAGTACTTC. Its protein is CASSLFGQGRYEQYF.

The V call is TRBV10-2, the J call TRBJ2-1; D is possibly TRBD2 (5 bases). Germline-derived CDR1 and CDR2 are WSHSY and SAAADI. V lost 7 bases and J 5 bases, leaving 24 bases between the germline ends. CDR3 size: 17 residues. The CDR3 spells CASMRAGVGKGHNEQFF. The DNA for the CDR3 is TGCGCCAGCATGAGGGCGGGTGTGGGGAAGGGTCACAATGAGCAGTTCTTC.

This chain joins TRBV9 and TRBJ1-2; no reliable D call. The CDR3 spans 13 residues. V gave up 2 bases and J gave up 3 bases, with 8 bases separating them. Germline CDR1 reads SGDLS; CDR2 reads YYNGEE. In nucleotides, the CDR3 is TGTGCCAGCAGCGTTGACAATTACTATGGCTACACCTTC. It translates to CASSVDNYYGYTF.

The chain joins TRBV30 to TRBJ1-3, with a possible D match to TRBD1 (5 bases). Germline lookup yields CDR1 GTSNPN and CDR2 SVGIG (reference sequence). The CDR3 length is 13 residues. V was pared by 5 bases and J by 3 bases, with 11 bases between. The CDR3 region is CAWQSGSGNTIYF. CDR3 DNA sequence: TGTGCCTGGCAATCAGGGAGTGGAAACACCATATATTTT.

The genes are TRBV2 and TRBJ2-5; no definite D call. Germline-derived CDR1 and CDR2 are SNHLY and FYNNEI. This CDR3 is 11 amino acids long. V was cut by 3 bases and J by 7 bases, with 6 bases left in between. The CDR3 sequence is CASSDLRTQYF. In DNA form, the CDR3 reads TGTGCCAGCAGTGACCTGCGGACCCAGTACTTC.

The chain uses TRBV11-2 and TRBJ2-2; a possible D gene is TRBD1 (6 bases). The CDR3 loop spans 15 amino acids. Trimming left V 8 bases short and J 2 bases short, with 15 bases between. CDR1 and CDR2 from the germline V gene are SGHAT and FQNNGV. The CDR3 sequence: CASAIGGTNTGELFF. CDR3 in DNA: TGTGCCAGCGCCATAGGGGGAACTAACACCGGGGAGCTGTTTTTT.

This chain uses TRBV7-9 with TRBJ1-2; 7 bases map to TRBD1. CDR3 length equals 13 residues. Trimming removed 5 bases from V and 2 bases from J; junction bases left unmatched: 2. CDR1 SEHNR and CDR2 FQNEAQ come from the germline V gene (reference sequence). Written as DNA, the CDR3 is TGTGCCAGCAGCACGACAGGGAACTATGGCTACACCTTC. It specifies CASSTTGNYGYTF.

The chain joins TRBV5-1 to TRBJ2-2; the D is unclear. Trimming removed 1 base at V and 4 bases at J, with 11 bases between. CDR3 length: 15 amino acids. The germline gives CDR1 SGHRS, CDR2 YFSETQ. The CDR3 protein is CASSLMQHGTGELFF. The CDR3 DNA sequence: TGCGCCAGCAGCTTGATGCAGCACGGCACCGGGGAGCTGTTTTTT.

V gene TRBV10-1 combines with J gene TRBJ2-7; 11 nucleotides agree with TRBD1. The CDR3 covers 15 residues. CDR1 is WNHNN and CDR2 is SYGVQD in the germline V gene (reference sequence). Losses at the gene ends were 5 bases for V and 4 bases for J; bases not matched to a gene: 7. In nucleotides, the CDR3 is TGCGCCAGCAGTCCGGACAGGGGGCCTCCGTACGAGCAGTACTTC. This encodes CASSPDRGPPYEQYF.

The CDR3 coding sequence is TGTGCCAGCAGTCCTACTAGGCGTCTGGAGACCCAGTACTTC. This codes for CASSPTRRLETQYF. The chain employs TRBV27 and TRBJ2-5; D perhaps matches TRBD2 (5 bases). There are 14 residues in the CDR3. The germline CDR1 and CDR2 sequences are MNHEY and SMNVEV (reference sequence). V was clipped by 5 bases and J by 5 bases, with 15 bases between them.

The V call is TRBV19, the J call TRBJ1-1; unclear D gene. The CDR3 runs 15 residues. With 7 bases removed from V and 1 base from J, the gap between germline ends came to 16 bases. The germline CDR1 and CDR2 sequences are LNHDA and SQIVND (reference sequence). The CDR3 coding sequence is TGTGCCAGTACCCTAGGGTGGCAGACGAACACTGAAGCTTTCTTT. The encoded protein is CASTLGWQTNTEAFF. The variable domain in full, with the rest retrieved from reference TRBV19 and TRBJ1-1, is DGGITQSPKYLFRKEGQNVTLSCEQNLNHDAMYWYRQDPGQGLRLIYYSQIVNDFQKGDIAEGYSVSREKKESFPLTVTSAQKNPTAFYLCASTLGWQTNTEAFFGQGTRLTVV.

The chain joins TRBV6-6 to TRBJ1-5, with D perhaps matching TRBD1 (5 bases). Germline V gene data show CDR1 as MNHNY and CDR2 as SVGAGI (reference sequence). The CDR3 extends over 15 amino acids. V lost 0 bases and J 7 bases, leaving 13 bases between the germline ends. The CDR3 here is CASSYSVAEGQPQHF. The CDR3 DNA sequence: TGTGCCAGCAGTTACTCGGTTGCCGAGGGGCAGCCCCAGCATTTT.

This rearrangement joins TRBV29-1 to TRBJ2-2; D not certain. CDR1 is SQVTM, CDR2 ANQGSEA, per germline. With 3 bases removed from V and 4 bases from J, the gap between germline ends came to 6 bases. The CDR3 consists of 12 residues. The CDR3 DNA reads TGCAGCGTTGAGCGGAGCACCGGGGAGCTGTTTTTT. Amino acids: CSVERSTGELFF.

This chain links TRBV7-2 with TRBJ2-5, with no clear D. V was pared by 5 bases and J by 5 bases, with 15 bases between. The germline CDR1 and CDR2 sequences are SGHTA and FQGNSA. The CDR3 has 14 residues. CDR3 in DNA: TGTGCCAGCAGCCCAAGACGGCCTATTGAGACCCAGTACTTC. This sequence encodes CASSPRRPIETQYF. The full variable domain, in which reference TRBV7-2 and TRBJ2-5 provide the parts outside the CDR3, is GAGVSQSPSNKVTEKGKDVELRCDPISGHTALYWYRQSLGQGLEFLIYFQGNSAPDKSGLPSDRFSAERTGGSVSTLTIQRTQQEDSAVYLCASSPRRPIETQYFGPGTRLLVL.

In DNA, the CDR3 is TGTGCCAGCAGCCCTAAGGGGGTCGAGACCCAGTACTTC. This gives the protein CASSPKGVETQYF. V usage is TRBV14 and J usage is TRBJ2-5; tentative D call: TRBD1 (6 bases). Germline V gene lookup returns CDR1 SGHDN and CDR2 FVKESK. V gave up 4 bases and J gave up 5 bases, with 11 bases separating them. The CDR3 is made up of 13 amino acids. The full variable domain, its missing parts supplied by reference TRBV14 and TRBJ2-5, is EAGVTQFPSHSVIEKGQTVTLRCDPISGHDNLYWYRRVMGKEIKFLLHFVKESKQDESGMPNNRFLAERTGGTYSTLKVQPAELEDSGVYFCASSPKGVETQYFGPGTRLLVL.

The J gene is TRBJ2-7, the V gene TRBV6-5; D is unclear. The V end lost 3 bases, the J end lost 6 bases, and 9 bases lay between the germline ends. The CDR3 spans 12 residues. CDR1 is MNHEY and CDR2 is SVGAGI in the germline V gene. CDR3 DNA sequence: TGTGCCAGCAGTTATATAGGCGGCGAGCAGTACTTC. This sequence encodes CASSYIGGEQYF.

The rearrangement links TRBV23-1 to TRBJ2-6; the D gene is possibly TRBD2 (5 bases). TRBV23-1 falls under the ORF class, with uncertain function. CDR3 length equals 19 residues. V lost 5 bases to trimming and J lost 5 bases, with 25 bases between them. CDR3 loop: CASSYNPDDPGLWANVLTF. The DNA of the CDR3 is TGCGCCAGCAGTTACAACCCGGACGACCCCGGACTCTGGGCCAACGTCCTGACTTTC.

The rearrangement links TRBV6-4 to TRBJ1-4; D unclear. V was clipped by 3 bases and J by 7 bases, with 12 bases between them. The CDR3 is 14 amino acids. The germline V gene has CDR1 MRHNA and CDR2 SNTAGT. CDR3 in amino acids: CASSEGIFAEKLFF. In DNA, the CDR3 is TGTGCCAGCAGTGAAGGTATATTTGCTGAAAAACTGTTTTTT.

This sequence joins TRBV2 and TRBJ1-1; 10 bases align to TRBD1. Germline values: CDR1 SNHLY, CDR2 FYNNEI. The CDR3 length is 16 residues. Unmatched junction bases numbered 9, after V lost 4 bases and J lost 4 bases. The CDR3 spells CASSVMTGGSGTEAFF. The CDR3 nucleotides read TGTGCCAGCAGTGTAATGACAGGGGGCTCTGGCACTGAAGCTTTCTTT.

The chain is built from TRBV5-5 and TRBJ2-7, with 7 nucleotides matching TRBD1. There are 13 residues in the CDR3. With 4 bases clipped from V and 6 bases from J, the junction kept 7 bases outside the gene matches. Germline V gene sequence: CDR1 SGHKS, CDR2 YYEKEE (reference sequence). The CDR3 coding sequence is TGTGCCAGCAGCCCACCGACAGGGACCGAGCAGTACTTC. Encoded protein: CASSPPTGTEQYF. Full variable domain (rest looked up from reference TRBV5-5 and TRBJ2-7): DAGVTQSPTHLIKTRGQQVTLRCSPISGHKSVSWYQQVLGQGPQFIFQYYEKEERGRGNFPDRFSARQFPNYSSELNVNALLLGDSALYLCASSPPTGTEQYFGPGTRLTVT.

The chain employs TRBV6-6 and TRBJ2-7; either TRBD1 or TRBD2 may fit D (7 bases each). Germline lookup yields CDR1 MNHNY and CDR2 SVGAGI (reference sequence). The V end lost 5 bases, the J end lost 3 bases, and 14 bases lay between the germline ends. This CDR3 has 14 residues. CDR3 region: CASSRSGGDYEQYF. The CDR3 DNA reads TGTGCCAGCAGTAGATCAGGGGGGGACTACGAGCAGTACTTC.

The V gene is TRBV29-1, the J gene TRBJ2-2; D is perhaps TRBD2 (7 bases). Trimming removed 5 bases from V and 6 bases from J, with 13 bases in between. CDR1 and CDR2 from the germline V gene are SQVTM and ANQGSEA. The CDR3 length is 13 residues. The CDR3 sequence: CSVRGGAAGELFF. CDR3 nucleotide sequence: TGCAGCGTTAGGGGGGGCGCCGCCGGGGAGCTGTTTTTT.

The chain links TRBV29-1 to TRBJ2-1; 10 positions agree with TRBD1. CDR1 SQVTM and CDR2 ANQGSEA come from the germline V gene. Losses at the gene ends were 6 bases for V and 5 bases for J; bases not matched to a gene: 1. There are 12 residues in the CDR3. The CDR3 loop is CSVDRGDNEQFF. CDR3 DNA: TGCAGCGTGGACAGGGGGGACAATGAGCAGTTCTTC.

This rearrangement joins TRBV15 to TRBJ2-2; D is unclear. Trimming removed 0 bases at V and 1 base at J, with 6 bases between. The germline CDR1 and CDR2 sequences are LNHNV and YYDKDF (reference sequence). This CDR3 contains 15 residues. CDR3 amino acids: CATSRDLGNTGELFF. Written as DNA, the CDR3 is TGTGCCACCAGCAGAGATTTGGGGAACACCGGGGAGCTGTTTTTT.

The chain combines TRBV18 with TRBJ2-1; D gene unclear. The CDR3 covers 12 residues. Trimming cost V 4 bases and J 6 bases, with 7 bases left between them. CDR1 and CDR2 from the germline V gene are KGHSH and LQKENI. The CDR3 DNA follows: TGTGCCAGCTCACTTGCGGCCAATGAGCAGTTCTTC. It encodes CASSLAANEQFF.

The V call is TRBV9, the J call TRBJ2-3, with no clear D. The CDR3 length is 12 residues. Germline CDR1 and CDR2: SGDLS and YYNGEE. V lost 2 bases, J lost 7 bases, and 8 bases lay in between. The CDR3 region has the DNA TGTGCCAGCAGCGTTGAAGGGAATACGCAGTATTTT. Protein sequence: CASSVEGNTQYF.